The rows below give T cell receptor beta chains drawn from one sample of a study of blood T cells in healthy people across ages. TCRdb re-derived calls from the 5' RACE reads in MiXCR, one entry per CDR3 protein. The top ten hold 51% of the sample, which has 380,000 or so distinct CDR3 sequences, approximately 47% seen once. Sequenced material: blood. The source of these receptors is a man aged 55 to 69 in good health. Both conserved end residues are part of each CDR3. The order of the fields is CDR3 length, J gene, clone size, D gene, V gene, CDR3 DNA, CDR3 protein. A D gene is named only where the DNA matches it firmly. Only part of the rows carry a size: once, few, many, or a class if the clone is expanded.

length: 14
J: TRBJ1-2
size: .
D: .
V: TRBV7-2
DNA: TGTGCCAGCAGCTTAGCGGCAGGGACCTATGGCTACACCTTC
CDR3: CASSLAAGTYGYTF

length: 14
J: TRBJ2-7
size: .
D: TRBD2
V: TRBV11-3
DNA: TGTGCCAGCAGCTTAGACGGGACTAGGAGCGAGCAGTACTTC
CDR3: CASSLDGTRSEQYF

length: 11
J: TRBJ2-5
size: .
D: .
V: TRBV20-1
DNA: TGCAGTGCTTTCACAGTGGAGACCCAGTACTTC
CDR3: CSAFTVETQYF

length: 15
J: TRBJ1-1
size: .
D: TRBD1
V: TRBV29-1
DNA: TGCAGCGCCCTCCAGGGGGGAATCGGACACGCTGAAGCTTTCTTT
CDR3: CSALQGGIGHAEAFF

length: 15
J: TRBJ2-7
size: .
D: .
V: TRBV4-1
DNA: TGCGCCAGCAGCCAAGAGAACGGGGGCTCCTACGAGCAGTACTTC
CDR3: CASSQENGGSYEQYF

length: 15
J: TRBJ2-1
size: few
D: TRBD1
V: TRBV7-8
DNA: TGTGCCAGCAGCGTGACAGGGGGCGCGCACGATGAGCAGTTCTTC
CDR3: CASSVTGGAHDEQFF

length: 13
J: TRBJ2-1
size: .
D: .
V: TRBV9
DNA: TGTGCCAGCAGCGGAGGACCCCTCAATGAGCAGTTCTTC
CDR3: CASSGGPLNEQFF

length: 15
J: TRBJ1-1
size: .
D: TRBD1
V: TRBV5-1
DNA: TGCGCCAGCAGCTTAAGGACAGGGAGCGGGACTGAAGCTTTCTTT
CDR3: CASSLRTGSGTEAFF

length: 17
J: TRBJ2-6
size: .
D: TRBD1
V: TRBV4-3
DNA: TGCGCCAGCAGCCCAGGGACAGGGGGCTCTGGGGCCAACGTCCTGACTTTC
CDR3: CASSPGTGGSGANVLTF

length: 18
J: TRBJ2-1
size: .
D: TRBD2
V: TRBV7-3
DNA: TGTGCCAGCAGCCCTCTCCCGTTTGTTCGGGGGGGGAACAATGAGCAGTTCTTC
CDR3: CASSPLPFVRGGNNEQFF

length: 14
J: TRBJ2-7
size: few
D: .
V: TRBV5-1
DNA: TGCGCCAGCAGCAAATCGGACAGTCGCGAGGAGCAGTACTTC
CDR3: CASSKSDSREEQYF

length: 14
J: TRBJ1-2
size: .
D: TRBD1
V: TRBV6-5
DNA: TGTGCCAGCAGTTCCCAGGGGGGTCGGTATGGCTACACCTTC
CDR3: CASSSQGGRYGYTF

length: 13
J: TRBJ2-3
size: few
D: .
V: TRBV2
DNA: TGTGCCAGCACGGCACAGGGAACAGATACGCAGTATTTT
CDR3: CASTAQGTDTQYF

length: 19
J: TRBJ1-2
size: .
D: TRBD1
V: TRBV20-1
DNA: TGCAGTGCCAACCACCCCTTACGGGACAGGGGGTTAATAGACTATGGCTACACCTTC
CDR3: CSANHPLRDRGLIDYGYTF

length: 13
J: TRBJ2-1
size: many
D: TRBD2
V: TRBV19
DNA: TGTGCCAGTAAGACTAGCGGGAGGAATGAGCAGTTCTTC
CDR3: CASKTSGRNEQFF

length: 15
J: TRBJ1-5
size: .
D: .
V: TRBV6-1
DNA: TGTGCCAGCAGTGAGACATGGGGGGGCAATCAGCCCCAGCATTTT
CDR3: CASSETWGGNQPQHF

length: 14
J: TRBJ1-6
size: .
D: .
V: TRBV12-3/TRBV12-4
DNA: TGTGCCAGCAGGTACTATGGAGACCATTCACCCCTCCACTTT
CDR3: CASRYYGDHSPLHF

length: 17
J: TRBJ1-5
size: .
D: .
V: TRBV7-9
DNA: TGTGCCAGCAGCCTCGCCGGGGACAAAAATAGCAATCAGCCCCAGCATTTT
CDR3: CASSLAGDKNSNQPQHF

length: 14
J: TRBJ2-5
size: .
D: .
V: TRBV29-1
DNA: TGCAGCGTTGAGGCTAGCGCCCTGTCGCGGACCCAGTACTTC
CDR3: CSVEASALSRTQYF

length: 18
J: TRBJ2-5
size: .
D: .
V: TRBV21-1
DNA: TGTGCCAGCAGCTATACAAGTCTAGCGGGAGCGCCCCAAGAGACCCAGTACTTC
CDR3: CASSYTSLAGAPQETQYF

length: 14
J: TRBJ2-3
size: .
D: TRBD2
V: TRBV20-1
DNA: TGCAGTGCCCCGGGCGTGAGCGGGGTAGATACGCAGTATTTT
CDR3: CSAPGVSGVDTQYF

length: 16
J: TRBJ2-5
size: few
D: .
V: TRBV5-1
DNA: TGCGCCAGCAGCTTGAGTCCCCTGACAGCCGAAGAGACCCAGTACTTC
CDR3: CASSLSPLTAEETQYF

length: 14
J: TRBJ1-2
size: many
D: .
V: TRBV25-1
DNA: TGTGCCAGCAGTGATCCGGGGAGAGGCTATGGCTACACCTTC
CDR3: CASSDPGRGYGYTF

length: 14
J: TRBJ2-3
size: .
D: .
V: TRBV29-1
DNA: TGCAGCGTCCTGATCCCCCCTCGCACAGATACGCAGTATTTT
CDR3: CSVLIPPRTDTQYF

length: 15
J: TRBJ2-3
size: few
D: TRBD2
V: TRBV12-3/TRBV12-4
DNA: TGTGCCAGCAGTCCCGGGACTAGCGGGGGGCCGCATCAGTATTTT
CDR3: CASSPGTSGGPHQYF

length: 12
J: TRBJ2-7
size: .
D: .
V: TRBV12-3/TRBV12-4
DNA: TGTGCCAGCAGTTTAACCGGGACCGAGCAGTACTTC
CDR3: CASSLTGTEQYF

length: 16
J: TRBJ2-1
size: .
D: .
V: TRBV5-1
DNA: TGCGCCAGCAGCCCGGCCGCGGGGAGTTCCTACAATGAGCAGTTCTTC
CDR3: CASSPAAGSSYNEQFF

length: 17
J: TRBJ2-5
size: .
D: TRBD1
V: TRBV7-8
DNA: TGTGCCAGCAGCTCAGAAGACAGGGGGGCTGCTAGGGAGACCCAGTACTTC
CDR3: CASSSEDRGAARETQYF

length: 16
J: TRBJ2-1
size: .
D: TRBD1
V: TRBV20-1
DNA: TGCAGTGCTGGAGATCCGGGACAGGGCTCCTACAATGAGCAGTTCTTC
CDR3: CSAGDPGQGSYNEQFF

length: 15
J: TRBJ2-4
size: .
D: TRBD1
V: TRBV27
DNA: TGTGCCAGCAGCCGGACAGGGCTAGTAGTCGACATTCAGTACTTC
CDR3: CASSRTGLVVDIQYF

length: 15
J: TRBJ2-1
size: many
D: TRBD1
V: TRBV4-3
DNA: TGCGCCAGCAGCCAGCGGACAGGCTCCCAATTGGAGCAGTTCTTC
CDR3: CASSQRTGSQLEQFF

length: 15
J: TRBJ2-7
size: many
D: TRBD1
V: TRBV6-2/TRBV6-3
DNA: TGTGCCAGCAGCGACCCCCACAGGGGTTACCACGAGCAGTACTTC
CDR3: CASSDPHRGYHEQYF

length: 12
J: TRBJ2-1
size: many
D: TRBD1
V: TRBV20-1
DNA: TGCAGTGCTTGCCGGGACAGCGATGAGCAGTTCTTC
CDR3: CSACRDSDEQFF

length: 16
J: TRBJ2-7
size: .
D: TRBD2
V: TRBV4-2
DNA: TGTGCCAGCAGCCAAGATCTTGACGGGGGGGCCAGCGAGCAGTACTTC
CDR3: CASSQDLDGGASEQYF

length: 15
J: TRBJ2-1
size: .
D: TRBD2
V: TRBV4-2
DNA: TGTGCCAGCAGCCAACCTGGTACTAGCGCAATTGAGCAGTTCTTC
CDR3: CASSQPGTSAIEQFF

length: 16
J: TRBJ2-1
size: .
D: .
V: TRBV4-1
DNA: TGCGCCAGCAGCCAAGATCGGTCACCGGGCTACAATGAGCAGTTCTTC
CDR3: CASSQDRSPGYNEQFF

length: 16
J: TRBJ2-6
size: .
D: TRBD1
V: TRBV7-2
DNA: TGTGCCAGCAAGACGACAGGGGGCGCTGGGGCCAACGTCCTGACTTTC
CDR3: CASKTTGGAGANVLTF

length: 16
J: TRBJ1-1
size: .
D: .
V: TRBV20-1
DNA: TGCAGTGCTAGACCGTCCCTCCCCCGGGCGAACACTGAAGCTTTCTTT
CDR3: CSARPSLPRANTEAFF

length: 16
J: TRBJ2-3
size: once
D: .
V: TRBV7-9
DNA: TGTGCCAGCAGCCCCCTAGGCCGACAGGCCACAGATACGCAGTATTTT
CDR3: CASSPLGRQATDTQYF

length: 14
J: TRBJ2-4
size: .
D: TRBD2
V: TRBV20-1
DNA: TGCAGTGCTAGTTCGACTAGCGGTGGGGGGGAGCAGTACTTC
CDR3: CSASSTSGGGEQYF

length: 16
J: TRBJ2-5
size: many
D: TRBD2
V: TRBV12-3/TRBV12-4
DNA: TGTGCCAGCAGTTTACGCAAGCGGGGGTACCAAGAGACCCAGTACTTC
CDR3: CASSLRKRGYQETQYF

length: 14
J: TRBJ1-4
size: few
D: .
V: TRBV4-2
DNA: TGTGCCAGCAGCCAACAGGGACCTAATGAAAAACTGTTTTTT
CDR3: CASSQQGPNEKLFF

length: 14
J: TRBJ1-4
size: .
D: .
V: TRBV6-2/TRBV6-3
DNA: TGTGCCAGCAGCGGAGTCGGGACTAATGAAAAACTGTTTTTT
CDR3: CASSGVGTNEKLFF

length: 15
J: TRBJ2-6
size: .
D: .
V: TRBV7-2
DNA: TGTGCCAGCAGGTCCCAGAGCTCTGGGGCCAACGTCCTGACTTTC
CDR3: CASRSQSSGANVLTF

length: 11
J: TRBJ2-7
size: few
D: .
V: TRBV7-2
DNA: TGTGCCAGCAGCTTAACTCCCGAGCAGTACTTC
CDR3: CASSLTPEQYF

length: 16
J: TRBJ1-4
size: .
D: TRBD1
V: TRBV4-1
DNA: TGCGCCAGCAGCCAAGATCTGACCAGGGGGAATGAAAAACTGTTTTTT
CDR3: CASSQDLTRGNEKLFF

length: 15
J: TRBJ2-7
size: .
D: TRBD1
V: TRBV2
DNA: TGTGCCAGCAGGTATACCAGGGGGTTCAACTACGAGCAGTACTTC
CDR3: CASRYTRGFNYEQYF

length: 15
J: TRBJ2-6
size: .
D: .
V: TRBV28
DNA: TGTGCCAGCAGTCCACGGGGGCTCGGGGCCAACGTCCTGACTTTC
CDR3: CASSPRGLGANVLTF

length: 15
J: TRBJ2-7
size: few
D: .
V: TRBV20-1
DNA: TGCAGTGCTGGGATCAGTAACAGGGTTCCCTACGAGCAGTACTTC
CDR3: CSAGISNRVPYEQYF

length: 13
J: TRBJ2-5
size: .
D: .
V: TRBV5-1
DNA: TGCGCCAGCACCCCACTAGCCCACAATGAGCAGTACTTC
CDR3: CASTPLAHNEQYF

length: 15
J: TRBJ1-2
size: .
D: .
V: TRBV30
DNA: TGTGCCTGGAGTGGGGCCAGAACCATTTTCGACGGCTACACCTTC
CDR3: CAWSGARTIFDGYTF

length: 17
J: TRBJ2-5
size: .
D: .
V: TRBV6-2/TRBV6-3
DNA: TGTGCCAGCAGTTACGCCTCTAGTGGGGGCTCCCGGGGGACCCAGTACTTC
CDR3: CASSYASSGGSRGTQYF